Listed here is a single T cell receptor (beta chain). The target antigen is unknown. The data belong to a study of T cell repertoires in cytomegalovirus infection. Germline CDR1 and CDR2: SGHNT and YYREEE (reference sequence). The CDR3 is 18 residues long. The V segment lost 6 bases and the J segment 2 bases; nucleotides outside the gene matches: 13. Each CDR3 protein is one row after TCRdb ran MiXCR on the reads. The repertoire consists of 900,000 to 950,000 distinct CDR3 sequences, with approximately 31% occurring once and the leading ten covering around 15%. The sequencing used cultured CD8+ T cells from PBMCs, collected from culture after CMV antigen stimulation. The chain couples TRBV5-4 to TRBJ2-6; 8 nucleotides line up with TRBD1. The clonotype originates from a human donor in good health (CMV status not recorded). Some clones in this sample may be carry-over from other donors' samples. The CDR3 reads CASTHPGTGGAGANVLTF. The CDR3 region has the DNA TGTGCCAGCACCCACCCGGGGACAGGTGGAGCTGGGGCCAACGTCCTGACTTTC.